These T cell receptor beta chains were read from a single sample in a study of blood T cell repertoires in COVID-19. Produced via immunoSEQ multiplex PCR; TCRdb's table is partial and in-frame only. The data show tens of thousands of clones, about 74% seen once. Sequencing used peripheral blood. Receptors were obtained from a man between 65 and 85 years old with COVID-19, enrolled during active disease. The CDR3 runs from the conserved cysteine through the conserved F or W. A D gene is named only where the DNA matches it firmly. Clone size is given for some rows only: seen once, a few or many times, or a class if the clone is expanded.

V,D,J,size,DNA,CDR3
TRBV25-1,TRBD2,TRBJ2-1,NA,TGTGCCAGCAGCGGGACTAGCGGCTACAATGAGCAGTTCTTC,CASSGTSGYNEQFF
TRBV19,NA,TRBJ2-1,NA,TGTGCCAGTAGTAAGCAGGCGGCAGGGGCACGAAATGAGCAGTTCTTC,CASSKQAAGARNEQFF
TRBV6-5,NA,TRBJ1-5,NA,TGTGCCAGCAGTTACTCGGTCAGGGCGGCTCAGCCCCAGCATTTT,CASSYSVRAAQPQHF
TRBV7-9,NA,TRBJ2-3,NA,TGTGCCAGCAGCTCCCCAACAGGAAACACAGATACGCAGTATTTT,CASSSPTGNTDTQYF
TRBV3-1/TRBV3-2,TRBD1,TRBJ2-5,NA,TGTGCCAGCAGCCTGACAGGGGGAGGCGAGACCCAGTACTTC,CASSLTGGGETQYF
TRBV7-2,TRBD1,TRBJ1-1,NA,TGTGCCAGCAGCGCCCAGGGGGGGAACACTGAAGCTTTCTTT,CASSAQGGNTEAFF
TRBV28,NA,TRBJ1-2,NA,TGTGCCAGCATCAACCCCTCTTCGGACTATGGCTACACCTTC,CASINPSSDYGYTF
TRBV19,NA,TRBJ1-5,NA,TGTGCCAGTAGTATTCTGCAGGGTTTTAGCAATCAGCCCCAGCATTTT,CASSILQGFSNQPQHF
TRBV15,NA,TRBJ1-2,once,TGTGCCACCAGCAGAACGACGACAGAGACGTATGGCTACACCTTC,CATSRTTTETYGYTF
TRBV19,TRBD1,TRBJ2-7,NA,TGTGCCAGTTCCCCGACAGGGGGCTATAGCGAGCAGTACTTC,CASSPTGGYSEQYF